The 30 T cell receptor beta chains in this list originate from one sample, sequenced in a study of blood T cell repertoires in COVID-19. Sequenced by immunoSEQ multiplex PCR; TCRdb stores in-frame clones only, minus some. The sample has roughly 100,000 clones; around 90% are singletons. Sequencing was performed on peripheral blood. These receptors were obtained from a human donor with COVID-19, enrolled during active disease. The donor label of this sample is uncertain.

The chain recombines TRBV29-1 with TRBJ1-6; D may be TRBD1 (5 bases). The V and J ends lost 0 bases and 16 bases respectively, with 13 bases between them. The CDR3 covers 12 residues. Looked up from germline, CDR1 is SQVTM and CDR2 is ANQGSEA. The CDR3 DNA reads as TGCAGCGTTGAAGATCCGGGGGGAAGGCTCCACTTT. Protein: CSVEDPGGRLHF.

The rearrangement links TRBV19 to TRBJ1-5; TRBD1 aligns across 8 bases. Unmatched junction bases numbered 8, after V lost 4 bases and J lost 3 bases. This CDR3 spans 16 amino acids. The germline gives CDR1 LNHDA, CDR2 SQIVND (reference sequence). In DNA, the CDR3 is TGTGCCAGTAGTAGGACAGGGCTCCTAGCCAATCAGCCCCAGCATTTT. This encodes CASSRTGLLANQPQHF.

V and J are TRBV9 and TRBJ1-2; no clear D gene. Germline V lookup: CDR1 SGDLS, CDR2 YYNGEE. The CDR3 has 14 amino acids. V was clipped by 2 bases and J by 4 bases, with 12 bases between them. CDR3 coding DNA: TGTGCCAGCAGCGTTAGAGCTAATGGCTATGGCTACACCTTC. It specifies CASSVRANGYGYTF.

The chain recombines TRBV7-9 with TRBJ1-1, with 8 positions matching TRBD1. The junction had 12 bases not matched to a gene; V was cut back by 6 bases and J by 6 bases. CDR3 length equals 15 residues. Germline values: CDR1 SEHNR, CDR2 FQNEAQ (reference sequence). In DNA form, the CDR3 reads TGTGCCAGCAGGTGGTCAGGGGGCGAGGATGCTGAAGCTTTCTTT. This translates into CASRWSGGEDAEAFF.

In this sample, this clone turned up once. The rearrangement links TRBV19 to TRBJ1-5; TRBD1 matches 7 bases. Germline V CDR1 and CDR2: LNHDA, SQIVND (reference sequence). V dropped 4 bases and J dropped 4; count of bases not matched to a gene: 4. The CDR3 totals 14 residues. CDR3 in DNA: TGTGCCAGTAGTACGGGACAGATGAATCAGCCCCAGCATTTT. It translates to CASSTGQMNQPQHF.

CDR3 bases: TGTGCCACCAGCAGAGACAGGACAGGGGGTGGGAGCTCCTACGAGCAGTACTTC. Encoded protein: CATSRDRTGGGSSYEQYF. V and J are TRBV15 and TRBJ2-7; 10 bases are shared with TRBD1. The CDR3 extends over 18 amino acids. Germline trimming cut 0 bases from V and 0 bases from J; bases unmatched to any gene: 8. Germline CDR1 reads LNHNV; CDR2 reads YYDKDF (reference sequence).

The chain couples TRBV30 to TRBJ1-1; no definite D call. Germline V lookup: CDR1 GTSNPN, CDR2 SVGIG (reference sequence). CDR3 length: 13 amino acids. The V and J ends lost 3 bases and 10 bases respectively, with 18 bases between them. The CDR3 coding sequence is TGTGCCTGGAGGCAAAAGCAGATGACGGGAGCTTTCTTT. This codes for CAWRQKQMTGAFF.

The CDR3 sequence is CASSDLGVAGSTEAFF. Here the CDR3 DNA reads TGTGCCAGCAGTGACTTAGGAGTGGCGGGAAGCACTGAAGCTTTCTTT. The chain combines TRBV25-1 with TRBJ1-1; D gene unclear. The V end was cut by 3 bases, the J end by 4 bases, with 18 bases between. Germline CDR1 reads MGHDK; CDR2 reads SYGVNS. This CDR3 contains 16 residues.

This rearrangement joins TRBV5-1 to TRBJ2-7, with a weak D call TRBD1 (6 bases). The CDR3 contains 14 residues. Germline V gives CDR1 SGHRS, CDR2 YFSETQ. Trimming shortened V by 4 bases and J by 2 bases, and 13 bases separated the two germline ends. DNA for the CDR3: TGCGCCAGCAGCGTGGGACACCCACCCTACGAGCAGTACTTC. Residues: CASSVGHPPYEQYF.

Remarks on this clone: At one end, the junction sequence differs from germline, possibly due to a read error. The chain couples TRBV6-1 to TRBJ2-3; a possible D gene is TRBD2 (5 bases). The CDR3 is 16 residues long. Germline-derived CDR1 and CDR2 are MNHNS and SASEGT. CDR3 DNA sequence: TGTGCCAGCACTGAACGTCCAGCGGAGCCCACAGATACGCAGTATTTT. Protein: CASTERPAEPTDTQYF.

The chain recombines TRBV19 with TRBJ1-4; no reliable D call. This CDR3 region has 15 residues. Trimming took 3 bases from V and 3 from J, leaving 11 bases between them. CDR1 and CDR2 from the germline V gene are LNHDA and SQIVND (reference sequence). Here the CDR3 reads CASSIGGVANEKLFF. Here the CDR3 DNA reads TGTGCCAGTAGTATTGGCGGGGTTGCTAATGAAAAACTGTTTTTT.

CDR3 bases: TGCGCCAGCAGTGAGTCGGCCCAGGCCCCGCGAGCTTTCTTT. This codes for CASSESAQAPRAFF. The rearrangement links TRBV10-1 to TRBJ1-1; D not resolved. The ends were cut back, 0 bases at V and 10 bases at J, with 15 bases in the middle. CDR1 and CDR2 from the germline V gene are WNHNN and SYGVQD (reference sequence). The CDR3 loop spans 14 amino acids.

The CDR3 region is CASSLEAEVYQPQHF. The DNA for the CDR3 is TGTGCCAGCAGCTTAGAGGCTGAGGTCTATCAGCCCCAGCATTTT. The rearrangement links TRBV7-2 to TRBJ1-5; D gene ambiguous. Trimming stripped 1 base from V and 5 bases from J, with 12 bases between. This CDR3 is 15 amino acids long. Germline V gene data show CDR1 as SGHTA and CDR2 as FQGNSA.

The chain couples TRBV7-3 to TRBJ2-5, with D possibly TRBD1 on 6 matching bases. This CDR3 is 14 amino acids long. The V gene's germline CDR1 is SGHTA and CDR2 FQGTGA. V shed 4 bases and J shed 4 bases, with 13 bases lying between them. The CDR3 nucleotides read TGTGCCAGCAGCTATCCGGGACAACCAGAGACCCAGTACTTC. Protein sequence: CASSYPGQPETQYF.

The rearrangement links TRBV7-9 to TRBJ2-3, with D perhaps matching TRBD1 (5 bases). Deletions cut 5 bases from V and 2 bases from J, with 11 bases between. Germline V gene lookup returns CDR1 SEHNR and CDR2 FQNEAQ (reference sequence). This CDR3 has 14 residues. CDR3 sequence: CASSALGPTDTQYF. In nucleotides, the CDR3 is TGTGCCAGCAGCGCGTTGGGGCCCACAGATACGCAGTATTTT.

This chain connects TRBV7-3 to TRBJ2-1; maybe TRBD2 (6 bases). Trimming removed 3 bases from V and 8 bases from J, with 11 bases in between. This CDR3 has 13 residues. Germline loops: CDR1 SGHTA, CDR2 FQGTGA. Here the CDR3 DNA reads TGTGCCAGCAGCTTCGGAGGGCTTGATGAGCAGTTCTTC. Its translation: CASSFGGLDEQFF.

This chain uses TRBV19 with TRBJ2-6; 9 bases line up with TRBD1. Trimming removed 10 bases from V and 4 bases from J; junction bases left unmatched: 11. Germline V gene sequence: CDR1 LNHDA, CDR2 SQIVND (reference sequence). The CDR3 totals 16 residues. CDR3 protein: CAISGTGSDGANVLTF. CDR3 coding DNA: TGTGCCATTTCCGGGACAGGGTCGGACGGGGCCAACGTCCTGACTTTC.

The chain uses TRBV30 and TRBJ2-1; tentative D call: TRBD1 (5 bases). The V and J ends lost 0 bases and 10 bases respectively, with 25 bases between them. Germline V lookup: CDR1 GTSNPN, CDR2 SVGIG (reference sequence). CDR3 length: 17 amino acids. The CDR3 is CAWSVEWSYGLRQEQFF. The DNA for the CDR3 is TGTGCCTGGAGTGTCGAGTGGTCTTATGGCCTTAGACAGGAGCAGTTCTTC.

This clone has just one count. The V and J genes are TRBV19 and TRBJ1-5, with TRBD1 matching over 7 bases. This CDR3 spans 13 amino acids. The ends lost 4 bases at V and 8 bases at J; junction bases unmatched: 5. Germline values: CDR1 LNHDA, CDR2 SQIVND (reference sequence). CDR3 sequence (DNA): TGTGCCAGTAGTAGACAGGGAGAGAAGCCCCAGCATTTT. It yields the protein CASSRQGEKPQHF.

As for this clone: Other DNA sequences in this sample translate to the same CDR3. The chain links TRBV18 to TRBJ1-2; no clear D gene. This CDR3 contains 13 residues. The germline CDR1 and CDR2 sequences are KGHSH and LQKENI. V gave up 6 bases and J gave up 5 bases, with 13 bases separating them. CDR3 region: CASSPDREYGYTF. The CDR3 coding sequence is TGTGCCAGCTCTCCGGACCGGGAGTATGGCTACACCTTC.

The gene calls are TRBV5-6 and TRBJ1-2; tentative D call: TRBD1 (6 bases). V gave up 4 bases and J gave up 7 bases, with 23 bases separating them. The CDR3 runs to 16 residues. Germline loops: CDR1 SGHDT, CDR2 YYEEEE. CDR3 sequence: CASSALVGQGKGGYTF. The CDR3 nucleotides read TGTGCCAGCAGCGCCCTCGTCGGGCAGGGGAAGGGTGGCTACACCTTC.

This sequence joins TRBV25-1 and TRBJ1-6, with unresolved D. V gave up 6 bases and J gave up 7 bases, with 10 bases separating them. This CDR3 has 13 amino acids. Germline V gene data show CDR1 as MGHDK and CDR2 as SYGVNS. The CDR3 bases are TGTGCCAGCAGCGGGGAAGGGAATTCACCCCTCCACTTT. Translated: CASSGEGNSPLHF.

The chain links TRBV4-1 to TRBJ2-1, with TRBD2 identical over 11 bases. CDR3 length: 16 amino acids. After removal of 2 bases from V and 9 bases from J, the junction contained 9 bases not matched to a gene. The germline V gene has CDR1 MGHRA and CDR2 YSYEKL. This CDR3 reads CASSQTTSGGSFEQFF. CDR3 nucleotide sequence: TGCGCCAGCAGCCAAACTACTAGCGGGGGTTCGTTTGAGCAGTTCTTC.

J is TRBJ1-6 and V is TRBV2, with TRBD1 matching over 9 bases. V lost 7 bases to trimming and J lost 4 bases; unmatched junction nucleotides: 5. The CDR3 contains 15 residues. Germline V CDR1 and CDR2: SNHLY, FYNNEI. DNA for the CDR3: TGTGCCAGCATACAGGGGGCCTCTTATAATTCACCCCTCCACTTT. Translation gives CASIQGASYNSPLHF.

This chain connects TRBV6-6 to TRBJ1-6; perhaps TRBD1 as D (5 bases). Germline CDR1 and CDR2: MNHNY and SVGAGI (reference sequence). With 2 bases removed from V and 9 bases from J, the gap between germline ends came to 14 bases. This CDR3 contains 15 residues. CDR3 bases: TGTGCCAGCAGTTACGCCGGGACTCGGGGTTCACCCCTCCACTTT. It specifies CASSYAGTRGSPLHF.

This chain uses TRBV25-1 with TRBJ2-7, with a weak D call TRBD1 (6 bases). The V end lost 2 bases, the J end lost 3 bases, and 14 bases lay between the germline ends. The CDR3 consists of 15 residues. Per germline, CDR1 MGHDK and CDR2 SYGVNS. Here the CDR3 DNA reads TGTGCCAGCAGTGAAGTAGGGACAACTTACTACGAGCAGTACTTC. It translates to CASSEVGTTYYEQYF.

This sequence joins TRBV27 and TRBJ2-3; D is unclear. The germline V gene has CDR1 MNHEY and CDR2 SMNVEV (reference sequence). This CDR3 spans 11 amino acids. V shed 10 bases and J shed 8 bases, with 13 bases lying between them. CDR3 region: CATSGGGTQYF. The CDR3 bases are TGTGCCACTTCCGGCGGTGGTACGCAGTATTTT.

The chain uses TRBV2 and TRBJ1-5; D gene uncertain. Germline-derived CDR1 and CDR2 are SNHLY and FYNNEI. The CDR3 consists of 17 residues. Trimming took 0 bases from V and 5 from J, leaving 17 bases between them. CDR3: CASSEAWPEQSHQPQHF. CDR3 DNA sequence: TGTGCCAGCAGTGAAGCGTGGCCCGAACAGAGCCATCAGCCCCAGCATTTT.

This clone was seen only a few times. CDR3 sequence reads: CASSQTGLPTGAQHF. The CDR3 DNA reads as TGTGCCAGCAGCCAGACAGGGCTCCCCACAGGGGCCCAGCATTTT. The chain employs TRBV11-2 and TRBJ1-5; 7 bases are shared with TRBD1. Looked up from germline, CDR1 is SGHAT and CDR2 is FQNNGV. V gave up 5 bases and J gave up 11 bases; unmatched junction bases: 15. This CDR3 contains 15 residues.

The rearrangement joins TRBV11-2 to TRBJ1-1; no clear D. The CDR3 sequence is 12 residues long. Per germline, CDR1 SGHAT and CDR2 FQNNGV. V was trimmed by 3 bases and J by 4 bases, leaving 6 bases between them. DNA for the CDR3: TGTGCCAGCAGCTTTAGCCTCACTGAAGCTTTCTTT. Its protein product is CASSFSLTEAFF.